The rows below give T cell receptor beta chains drawn from one sample of a study of CXCR3-negative and CXCR3-positive naive CD8 T cells. TCRdb reprocessed the 5' RACE reads and stores each CDR3 protein as one record, lacking DNA. The sample data list some 85,000 distinct CDR3 sequences. Material for sequencing was naive CXCR3+ CD8+ T cells from blood. These receptors were obtained from a human donor in good health. Some clones in this sample may be carry-over from other donors' samples. CDR3s include the opening cysteine and the closing phenylalanine or tryptophan.

J,V,CDR3
TRBJ1-6,TRBV6-2/TRBV6-3,CASSHDRGLERNNSPLHF
TRBJ2-2,TRBV6-5,CASSYWTTNTGELFF
TRBJ2-3,TRBV15,CATSRVTETDTQYF
TRBJ2-1,TRBV4-1,CASSQDPADNEQFF
TRBJ2-7,TRBV6-1,CASRGDRVAYEQYF
TRBJ1-2,TRBV5-4,CASSLGLGYGYTF
TRBJ2-5,TRBV7-9,CASSLLDVRGETQYF
TRBJ1-2,TRBV14,CASSQDSDDYGYTF
TRBJ2-3,TRBV14,CASSQQKPAGPLSTDTQYF
TRBJ2-2,TRBV28,CASSFTTTGELFF
TRBJ1-6,TRBV6-6,CASSYSIGGTSSPLHF
TRBJ2-7,TRBV20-1,CSAGDSGGSSYEQYF
TRBJ2-1,TRBV14,CASSQVASYNEQFF
TRBJ2-1,TRBV19,CASQIQGPPTYNEQFF
TRBJ2-1,TRBV7-6,CASSGDDNEQFF
TRBJ1-1,TRBV30,CAWRTGLPEAFF
TRBJ2-4,TRBV7-9,CASSRLQLAKNIQYF
TRBJ2-3,TRBV20-1,CSARPILGADTQYF
TRBJ2-3,TRBV6-6,CASSYRGDTQHF
TRBJ2-7,TRBV10-3,CAISESGDEQYF
TRBJ2-3,TRBV5-4,CASSLRSRAGTDTQYF
TRBJ2-1,TRBV28,CASSGTYNEQFF
TRBJ2-1,TRBV7-2,CASSLALNLPQDNEQFF
TRBJ2-5,TRBV20-1,CSAERQGQETQYF
TRBJ2-7,TRBV20-1,CSASLGERPYEQYF
TRBJ2-1,TRBV28,CASSLAGFNEQFF